What follows is one TCR beta chain and its context. These data originate in a study of blood T cell repertoires in COVID-19. Overall study: Sources were T cells, B-cell-depleted T cells, or PBMCs; the material itself was cDNA or gDNA.

Trimming pared 5 bases from V and 0 bases from J, leaving 11 bases between. CDR3 length equals 14 residues. Germline lookup yields CDR1 MNHEY and CDR2 SVGAGI. Here immunoSEQ multiplex PCR was the method, and the copy in TCRdb shows in-frame clones only, minus some. The table lists 180,000 or so clones, 86% of them singletons. This chain connects TRBV6-5 to TRBJ2-7; possible D gene TRBD1, 6 bases. The source material was peripheral blood. The sequence came from a man aged 55 to 70 with acute or convalescent COVID-19. This CDR3 reads CASSLQGVSYEQYF. The CDR3 nucleotides are TGTGCCAGCAGTCTACAGGGAGTCTCCTACGAGCAGTACTTC.